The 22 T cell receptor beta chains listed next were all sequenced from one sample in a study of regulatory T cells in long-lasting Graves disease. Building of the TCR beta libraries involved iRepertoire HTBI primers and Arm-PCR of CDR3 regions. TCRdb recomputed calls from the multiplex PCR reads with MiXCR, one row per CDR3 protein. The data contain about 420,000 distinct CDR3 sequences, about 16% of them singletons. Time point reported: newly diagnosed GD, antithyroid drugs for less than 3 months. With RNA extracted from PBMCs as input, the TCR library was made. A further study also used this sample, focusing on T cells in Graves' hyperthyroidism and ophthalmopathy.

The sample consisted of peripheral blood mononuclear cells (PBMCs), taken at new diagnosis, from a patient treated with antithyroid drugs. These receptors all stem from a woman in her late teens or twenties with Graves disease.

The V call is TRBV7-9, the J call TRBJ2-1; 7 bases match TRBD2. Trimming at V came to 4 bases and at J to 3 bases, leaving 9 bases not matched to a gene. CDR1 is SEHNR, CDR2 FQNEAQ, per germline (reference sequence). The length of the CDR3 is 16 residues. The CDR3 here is CASSSPQRGGYNEQFF. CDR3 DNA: TGTGCCAGCAGCTCCCCCCAGCGCGGGGGCTACAATGAGCAGTTCTTC.

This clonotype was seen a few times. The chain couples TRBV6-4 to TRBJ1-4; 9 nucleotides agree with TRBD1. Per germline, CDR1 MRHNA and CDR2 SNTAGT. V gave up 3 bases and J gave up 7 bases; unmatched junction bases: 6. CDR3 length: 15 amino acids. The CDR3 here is CASSEQGASFEKLFF. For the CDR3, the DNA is TGTGCCAGCAGTGAACAGGGGGCGAGTTTTGAAAAACTGTTTTTT.

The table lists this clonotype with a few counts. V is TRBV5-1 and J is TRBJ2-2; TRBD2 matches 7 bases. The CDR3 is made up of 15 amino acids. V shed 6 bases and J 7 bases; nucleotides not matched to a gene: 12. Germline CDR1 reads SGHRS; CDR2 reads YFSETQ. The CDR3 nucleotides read TGCGCCAGCATGGTCGCGGGAGAGTTCGGCGGGGAGCTGTTTTTT. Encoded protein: CASMVAGEFGGELFF.

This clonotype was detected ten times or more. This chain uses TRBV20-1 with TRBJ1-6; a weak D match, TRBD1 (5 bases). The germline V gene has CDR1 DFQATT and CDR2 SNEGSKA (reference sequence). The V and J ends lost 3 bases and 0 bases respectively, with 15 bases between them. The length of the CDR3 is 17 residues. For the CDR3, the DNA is TGCAGTGCTAGTGGGCAGGGCGGAGTCTCCTATAATTCACCCCTCCACTTT. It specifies CSASGQGGVSYNSPLHF.

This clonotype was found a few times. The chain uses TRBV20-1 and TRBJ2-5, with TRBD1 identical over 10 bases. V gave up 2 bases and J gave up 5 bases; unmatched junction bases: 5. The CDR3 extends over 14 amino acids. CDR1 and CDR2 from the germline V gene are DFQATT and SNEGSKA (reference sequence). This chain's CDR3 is CSARQDRGMETQYF. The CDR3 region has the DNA TGCAGTGCTAGACAGGACAGGGGGATGGAGACCCAGTACTTC.

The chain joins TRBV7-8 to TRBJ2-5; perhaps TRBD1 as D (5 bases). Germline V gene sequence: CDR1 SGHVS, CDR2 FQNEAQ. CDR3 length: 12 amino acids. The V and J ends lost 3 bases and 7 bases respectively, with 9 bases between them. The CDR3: CASSFLQGTQYF. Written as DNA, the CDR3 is TGTGCCAGCAGCTTTCTCCAGGGGACCCAGTACTTC.

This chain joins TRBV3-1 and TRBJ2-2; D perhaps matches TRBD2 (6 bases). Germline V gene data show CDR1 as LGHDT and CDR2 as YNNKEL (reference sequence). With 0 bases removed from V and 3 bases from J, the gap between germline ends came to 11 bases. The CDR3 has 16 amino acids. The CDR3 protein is CASSQDRRGYTGELFF. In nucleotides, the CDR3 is TGTGCCAGCAGCCAAGATCGCCGGGGGTACACCGGGGAGCTGTTTTTT.

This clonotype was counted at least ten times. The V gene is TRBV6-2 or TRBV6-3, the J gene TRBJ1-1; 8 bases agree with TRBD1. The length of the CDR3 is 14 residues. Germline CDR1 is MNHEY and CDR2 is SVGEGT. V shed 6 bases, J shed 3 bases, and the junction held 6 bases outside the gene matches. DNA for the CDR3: TGTGCCAGCAGCAAAAGACAGGGGCACACTGAAGCTTTCTTT. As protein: CASSKRQGHTEAFF.

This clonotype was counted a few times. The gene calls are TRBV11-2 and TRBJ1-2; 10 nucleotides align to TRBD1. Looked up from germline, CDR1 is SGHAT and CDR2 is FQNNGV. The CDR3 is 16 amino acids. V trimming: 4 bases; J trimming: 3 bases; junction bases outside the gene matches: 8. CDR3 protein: CASSSTDRGDHYGYTF. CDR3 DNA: TGTGCCAGCAGCTCAACGGACAGGGGGGATCACTATGGCTACACCTTC.

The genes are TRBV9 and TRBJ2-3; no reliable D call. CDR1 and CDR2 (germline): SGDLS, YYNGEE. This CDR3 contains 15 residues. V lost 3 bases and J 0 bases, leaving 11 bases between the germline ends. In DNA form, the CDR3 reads TGTGCCAGCAGCGCGTTTATTACTAGCACAGATACGCAGTATTTT. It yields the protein CASSAFITSTDTQYF.

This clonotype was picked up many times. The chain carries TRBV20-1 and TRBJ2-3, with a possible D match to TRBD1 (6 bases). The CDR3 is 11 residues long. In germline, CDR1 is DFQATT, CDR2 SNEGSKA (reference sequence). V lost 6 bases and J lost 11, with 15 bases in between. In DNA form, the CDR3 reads TGCAGTGCCTCAAGGGGGAGTCGGCAGTATTTT. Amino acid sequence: CSASRGSRQYF.

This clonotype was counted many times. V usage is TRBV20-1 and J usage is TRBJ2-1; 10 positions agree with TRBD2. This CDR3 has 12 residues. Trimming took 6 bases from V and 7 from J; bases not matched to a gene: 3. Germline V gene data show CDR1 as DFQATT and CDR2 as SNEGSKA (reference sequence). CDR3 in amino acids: CSAGTSENEQFF. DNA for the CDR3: TGCAGTGCCGGGACTAGCGAAAATGAGCAGTTCTTC.

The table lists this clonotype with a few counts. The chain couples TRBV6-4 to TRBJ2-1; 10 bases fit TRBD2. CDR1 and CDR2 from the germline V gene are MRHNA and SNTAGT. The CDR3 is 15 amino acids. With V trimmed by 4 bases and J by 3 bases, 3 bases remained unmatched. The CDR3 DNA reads TGTGCCAGCAGTGCCGGGACTAGCGACTACAATGAGCAGTTCTTC. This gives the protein CASSAGTSDYNEQFF.

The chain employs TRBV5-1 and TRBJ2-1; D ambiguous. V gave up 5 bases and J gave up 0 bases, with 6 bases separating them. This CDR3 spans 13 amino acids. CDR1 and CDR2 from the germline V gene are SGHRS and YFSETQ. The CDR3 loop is CASRLSSYNEQFF. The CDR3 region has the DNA TGCGCCAGCAGGCTGAGCTCCTACAATGAGCAGTTCTTC.

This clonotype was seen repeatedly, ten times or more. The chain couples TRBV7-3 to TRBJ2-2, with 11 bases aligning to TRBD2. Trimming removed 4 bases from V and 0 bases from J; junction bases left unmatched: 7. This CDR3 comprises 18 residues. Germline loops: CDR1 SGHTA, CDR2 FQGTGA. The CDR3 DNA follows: TGTGCCAGCAGCTCTCCCGGGACTAGCGGCGCGAACACCGGGGAGCTGTTTTTT. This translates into CASSSPGTSGANTGELFF.

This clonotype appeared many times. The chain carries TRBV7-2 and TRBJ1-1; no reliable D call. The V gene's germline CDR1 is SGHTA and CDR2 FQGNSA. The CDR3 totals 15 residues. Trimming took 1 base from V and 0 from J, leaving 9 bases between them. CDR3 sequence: CASSLVSLMNTEAFF. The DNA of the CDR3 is TGTGCCAGCAGCTTAGTAAGCCTGATGAACACTGAAGCTTTCTTT.

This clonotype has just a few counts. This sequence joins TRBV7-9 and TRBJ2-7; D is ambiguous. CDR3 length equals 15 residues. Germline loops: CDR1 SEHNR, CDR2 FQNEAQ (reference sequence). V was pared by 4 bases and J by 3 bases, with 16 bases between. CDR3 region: CASSSTRSTNYEQYF. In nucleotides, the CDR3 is TGTGCCAGCAGCTCCACCCGTTCGACCAACTACGAGCAGTACTTC.

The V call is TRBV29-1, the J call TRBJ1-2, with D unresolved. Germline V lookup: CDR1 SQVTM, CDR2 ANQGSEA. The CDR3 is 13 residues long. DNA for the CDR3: TGCACCTTTGGGGAGCGCAATGGCTATGGCTACACCTTC. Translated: CTFGERNGYGYTF.

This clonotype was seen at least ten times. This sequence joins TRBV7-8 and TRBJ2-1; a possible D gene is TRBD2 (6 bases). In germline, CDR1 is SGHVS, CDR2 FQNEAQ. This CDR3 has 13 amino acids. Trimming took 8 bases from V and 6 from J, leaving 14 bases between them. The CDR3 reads CASRGAGPNEQFF. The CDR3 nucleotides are TGTGCCAGCCGCGGGGCAGGGCCCAATGAGCAGTTCTTC.

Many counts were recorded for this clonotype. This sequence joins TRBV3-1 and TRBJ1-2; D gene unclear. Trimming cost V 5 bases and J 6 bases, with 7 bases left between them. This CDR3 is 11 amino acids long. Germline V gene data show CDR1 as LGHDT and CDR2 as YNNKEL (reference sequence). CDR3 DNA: TGTGCCAGCAGCTTCAAGGATGGCTACACCTTC. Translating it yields CASSFKDGYTF.

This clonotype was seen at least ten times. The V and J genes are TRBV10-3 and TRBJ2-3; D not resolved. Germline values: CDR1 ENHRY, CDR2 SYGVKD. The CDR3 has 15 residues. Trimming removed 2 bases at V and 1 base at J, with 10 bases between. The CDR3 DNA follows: TGTGCCATCAGTGAGACCGATGATGGCACAGATACGCAGTATTTT. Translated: CAISETDDGTDTQYF.

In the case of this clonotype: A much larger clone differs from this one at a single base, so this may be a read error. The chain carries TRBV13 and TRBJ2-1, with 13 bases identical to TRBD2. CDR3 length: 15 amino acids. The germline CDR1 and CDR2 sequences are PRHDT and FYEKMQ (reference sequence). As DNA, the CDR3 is TGTGCCAGCAGCCGCTGGACTAGCGGGAGTGATGAGCAGCTCTTC. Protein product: CASSRWTSGSDEQLF.